The 3 T cell receptor beta chains presented below share a single source sample, sequenced in a study of T cells after yellow fever vaccination. TCRdb analysed the 5' RACE reads with MiXCR anew, one entry per CDR3 protein. The sample includes nearly 300,000 distinct CDR3 sequences, under 9% seen only once; the top ten take about 3%. The sample here was CD4+ T cells sorted from PBMCs, taken 5 days after the yellow fever booster vaccination. These receptors came from a man aged 18 to 30 who received the YFV17D yellow fever vaccine.

This clonotype has more than one count but fewer than ten. The V gene is TRBV7-9, the J gene TRBJ2-7, with TRBD1 matching 8 bases. Trimming at V came to 10 bases and at J to 4 bases, leaving 12 bases not matched to a gene. The CDR3 loop spans 14 amino acids. The germline gives CDR1 SEHNR, CDR2 FQNEAQ (reference sequence). The CDR3 loop reads CATPPGQESYEQYF. For the CDR3, the DNA is TGTGCCACCCCTCCGGGACAGGAGTCATACGAGCAGTACTTC. Together with reference TRBV7-9 and TRBJ2-7, the CDR3 gives the full variable domain: DTGVSQNPRHKITKRGQNVTFRCDPISEHNRLYWYRQTLGQGPEFLTYFQNEAQLEKSRLLSDRFSAERPKGSFSTLEIQRTEQGDSAMYLCATPPGQESYEQYFGPGTRLTVT.

This clonotype showed up many times. The CDR3 DNA sequence: TGTGCCAGCAGTCCTGCGACCCGGAGCACCGGGGAGCTGTTTTTT. Its translation is CASSPATRSTGELFF. The rearrangement joins TRBV6-6 to TRBJ2-2; D gene ambiguous. The V and J ends lost 5 bases and 4 bases respectively, with 14 bases between them. From germline, CDR1 is MNHNY and CDR2 SVGAGI (reference sequence). The CDR3 runs to 15 residues.

The CDR3 spells CASRVGTGRGDTEAFF. Here the CDR3 DNA reads TGCGCCAGCAGAGTCGGGACAGGGCGGGGGGACACTGAAGCTTTCTTT. V usage is TRBV5-1 and J usage is TRBJ1-1; 9 bases fit TRBD1. The V gene's germline CDR1 is SGHRS and CDR2 YFSETQ. CDR3 length: 16 residues. With V trimmed by 5 bases and J by 3 bases, 11 bases remained unmatched.